These 23 T cell receptor beta chains came from one sample sequenced in a study of blood T cells in healthy people across ages. Next came a second PCR, run for about 7 to 12 cycles, which used a sample-barcoded 5' primer along with a J-beta primer mix. Each CDR3 protein is one row after TCRdb ran MiXCR on the 5' RACE reads. This table has around 780,000 distinct CDR3 sequences, roughly 25% appearing once. A further study also used this sample, focusing on T cells of mothers and their children.

Sequenced input: blood. The source of these receptors is a boy aged 10-17 years in good health.

The gene calls are TRBV5-1 and TRBJ2-6; D is unclear. The germline V gene encodes CDR1 SGHRS and CDR2 YFSETQ. Trimming pared 0 bases from V and 0 bases from J, leaving 4 bases between. The CDR3 runs to 15 residues. The CDR3 nucleotides read TGCGCCAGCAGCTTGGTTGACTCTGGGGCCAACGTCCTGACTTTC. This encodes CASSLVDSGANVLTF.

The chain has TRBV28 and TRBJ2-3; D is unresolved. The CDR3 runs 15 residues. Trimming removed 6 bases at V and 0 bases at J, with 13 bases between. Germline V gene lookup returns CDR1 MDHEN and CDR2 SYDVKM. The CDR3: CASRAAQFSTDTQYF. The CDR3 DNA reads TGTGCCAGCAGGGCCGCACAATTTAGCACAGATACGCAGTATTTT.

As to this clonotype: One end of the junction fails to match germline, which may point to a read error. V usage is TRBV4-2 and J usage is TRBJ2-5, with 11 bases fitting TRBD1. The J call is uncertain, as TRBJ2-7 better fits the DNA end. Germline assignment: CDR1 LGHNA and CDR2 YNFKEQ. This CDR3 has 15 amino acids. CDR3 protein: CVSSRAGQGDYEQYF. The CDR3 region has the DNA TGTGTCAGCAGCCGGGCGGGACAGGGGGACTACGAGCAGTACTTC.

In its sample, this clonotype was seen a few times. This chain joins TRBV7-9 and TRBJ1-2; tentative D call: TRBD1 (5 bases). CDR1 SEHNR and CDR2 FQNEAQ come from the germline V gene (reference sequence). The germline V and J ends were trimmed by 5 bases and 8 bases, with 12 bases remaining between them. This CDR3 is 12 amino acids long. DNA of the CDR3: TGTGCCAGCAGCGCTGGGACTGCAGGCTACACCTTC. It yields the protein CASSAGTAGYTF. The entire variable domain, with the rest obtained from reference TRBV7-9 and TRBJ1-2, is as follows: DTGVSQNPRHKITKRGQNVTFRCDPISEHNRLYWYRQTLGQGPEFLTYFQNEAQLEKSRLLSDRFSAERPKGSFSTLEIQRTEQGDSAMYLCASSAGTAGYTFGSGTRLTVV.

This clonotype was found a few times. The chain joins TRBV29-1 to TRBJ1-1; the D gene is possibly TRBD1 (5 bases). Trimming removed 4 bases at V and 6 bases at J, with 15 bases between. The CDR3 extends over 13 amino acids. Germline CDR1 SQVTM, CDR2 ANQGSEA. In nucleotides, the CDR3 is TGCAGCGTTGTAAGGGGAGGAGGCGCTGAAGCTTTCTTT. Protein: CSVVRGGGAEAFF.

There are a few counts of this clonotype. The genes are TRBV4-1 and TRBJ2-1, with TRBD1 matching over 9 bases. Trimming at V came to 3 bases and at J to 8 bases, leaving 2 bases not matched to a gene. This CDR3 spans 13 amino acids. CDR1 and CDR2 from the germline V gene are MGHRA and YSYEKL. CDR3 DNA: TGCGCCAGCAGCCAGCGGACAGGGGATGAGCAGTTCTTC. Its protein product is CASSQRTGDEQFF.

This rearrangement joins TRBV20-1 to TRBJ1-2, with 9 bases identical to TRBD1. The junction had 4 bases not matched to a gene; V was cut back by 3 bases and J by 5 bases. The CDR3 length is 13 residues. CDR1 DFQATT and CDR2 SNEGSKA come from the germline V gene (reference sequence). CDR3 residues: CSASQDRGYGYTF. The CDR3 DNA sequence: TGCAGTGCTAGTCAGGACAGGGGTTATGGCTACACCTTC.

J is TRBJ2-1 and V is TRBV2; 8 bases match TRBD2. The CDR3 has 15 amino acids. The trim removed 9 bases at V and 0 bases at J, leaving 7 bases unmatched. Germline CDR1 SNHLY, CDR2 FYNNEI. The CDR3 reads CASVSGESSYNEQFF. CDR3 DNA: TGTGCCAGTGTTAGCGGGGAAAGCTCCTACAATGAGCAGTTCTTC.

This rearrangement joins TRBV6-5 to TRBJ1-2; the match to TRBD1 covers 9 bases. The CDR3 consists of 14 residues. Trimming took 4 bases from V and 4 from J; bases not matched to a gene: 4. Germline CDR1 and CDR2: MNHEY and SVGAGI. DNA for the CDR3: TGTGCCAGCAGTTCCCCGACAGGGGGCTATGGCTACACCTTC. Amino acid sequence: CASSSPTGGYGYTF.

This clonotype has a handful of counts. The chain couples TRBV4-1 to TRBJ2-5; D is perhaps TRBD1 or TRBD2 (5 bases each). Matching the DNA end better, TRBJ2-1 makes the J call doubtful. The length of the CDR3 is 15 residues. Germline-derived CDR1 and CDR2 are MGHRA and YSYEKL. The CDR3 nucleotides are TGCGCCAGCAGCCAAGACAGGGCGGGCTGGGATGAGCAGTTCTTC. This sequence encodes CASSQDRAGWDEQFF.

This clonotype was observed a handful of times. The V call is TRBV6-5, the J call TRBJ1-2; 9 bases align to TRBD1. Germline lookup yields CDR1 MNHEY and CDR2 SVGAGI. V lost 6 bases, J lost 1 base, and 9 bases stayed unmatched. The CDR3 is 16 amino acids. The CDR3 protein is CASSPDRGVDNYGYTF. The CDR3 bases are TGTGCCAGCAGCCCGGACAGGGGAGTGGATAACTATGGCTACACCTTC.

Details on this clonotype: One end of the junction varies from germline; a read error may be responsible. The chain couples TRBV9 to TRBJ2-6; D is possibly TRBD1 (5 bases). This CDR3 contains 15 residues. Germline-derived CDR1 and CDR2 are SGDLS and YYNGEE. CDR3 nucleotide sequence: TGTGCCAGCAGCGTAGAAGGGTCTGGGGCCGACGTCCTGACTTTC. Amino acid sequence: CASSVEGSGADVLTF.

The chain combines TRBV11-2 with TRBJ2-7, with TRBD1 matching 10 bases. V was pared by 5 bases and J by 5 bases, with 9 bases of the junction left unmatched. The V gene's germline CDR1 is SGHAT and CDR2 FQNNGV. The CDR3 has 15 residues. Written as DNA, the CDR3 is TGTGCCAGCAGCCCAGACAGGGGGCTTGGTGACGAGCAGTACTTC. Protein product: CASSPDRGLGDEQYF.

In its sample, this clonotype was seen a few times. The chain carries TRBV7-9 and TRBJ2-1; 8 bases map to TRBD1. The end of the DNA fits TRBJ2-7 better, so the J call may be wrong. The CDR3 contains 15 residues. The V gene's germline CDR1 is SEHNR and CDR2 FQNEAQ (reference sequence). The CDR3 sequence is CASTTPGQAIYEQYF. The DNA for the CDR3 is TGTGCCAGCACTACTCCGGGACAGGCGATTTACGAGCAGTACTTC.

This clonotype was observed a few times. The chain combines TRBV10-2 with TRBJ2-7, with D possibly being TRBD1 (6 bases). Trimming removed 3 bases at V and 2 bases at J, with 23 bases between. The CDR3 loop spans 18 amino acids. Germline CDR1 WSHSY, CDR2 SAAADI. The CDR3 DNA is TGCGCCAGCAGTGACCCTTGGCGTCTTGGACAGTCCCCCTACGAGCAGTACTTC. It yields the protein CASSDPWRLGQSPYEQYF.

This chain uses TRBV25-1 with TRBJ1-1; TRBD1 agrees at 7 bases. Germline CDR1 MGHDK, CDR2 SYGVNS. The CDR3 is 13 amino acids. V dropped 6 bases and J dropped 6; count of bases not matched to a gene: 7. CDR3 sequence: CASSRGGYAEAFF. In DNA form, the CDR3 reads TGTGCCAGCAGCAGGGGGGGGTACGCTGAAGCTTTCTTT.

The CDR3 DNA is TGTGCCAGCAGTAGTGGGGGCTCCACCGGGGAGCTGTTTTTT. The encoded protein is CASSSGGSTGELFF. The rearrangement joins TRBV6-5 to TRBJ2-2; D perhaps matches TRBD1 (6 bases). From germline, CDR1 is MNHEY and CDR2 SVGAGI. CDR3 length equals 14 residues. Trimming took off 5 bases at V and 4 bases at J, with 11 bases between the two ends.

This sequence joins TRBV7-9 and TRBJ2-2; tentative D call: TRBD1 (6 bases). This CDR3 comprises 15 residues. V gave up 3 bases and J gave up 4 bases, with 12 bases separating them. Per germline, CDR1 SEHNR and CDR2 FQNEAQ (reference sequence). CDR3 nucleotides: TGTGCCAGCAGCTTGTGGACAGTTAGCACCGGGGAGCTGTTTTTT. Its protein is CASSLWTVSTGELFF.

This clonotype has just a few counts. The rearrangement links TRBV15 to TRBJ1-5, with D unresolved. Deletions cut 1 base from V and 0 bases from J, with 7 bases between. Germline V gene data show CDR1 as LNHNV and CDR2 as YYDKDF (reference sequence). There are 15 residues in the CDR3. CDR3 in amino acids: CATSRVQYSNQPQHF. The CDR3 bases are TGTGCCACCAGCAGAGTTCAGTATAGCAATCAGCCCCAGCATTTT.

A few counts support this clonotype. This chain uses TRBV18 with TRBJ2-1, with 9 positions matching TRBD2. The V and J ends lost 1 base and 6 bases, in that order; junction bases with no gene match: 4. This CDR3 is built from 15 residues. In germline, CDR1 is KGHSH, CDR2 LQKENI. The CDR3 DNA sequence: TGTGCCAGCTCACCACGGCGGGGGGGCCGCAATGAGCAGTTCTTC. The encoded protein is CASSPRRGGRNEQFF.

The J gene is TRBJ1-2, the V gene TRBV2; 7 bases are a match to TRBD1. The V gene's germline CDR1 is SNHLY and CDR2 FYNNEI. V shed 6 bases, J shed 3 bases, and the junction held 4 bases outside the gene matches. This CDR3 is built from 13 residues. CDR3 protein: CASRNDRDYGYTF. CDR3 coding DNA: TGTGCCAGCAGGAACGACAGGGACTATGGCTACACCTTC.

The chain links TRBV6-5 to TRBJ2-7, with 8 nucleotides matching TRBD1. Germline CDR1 reads MNHEY; CDR2 reads SVGAGI. The CDR3 contains 13 residues. V gave up 9 bases and J gave up 0 bases; unmatched junction bases: 4. The CDR3 DNA sequence: TGTGCCAGTCGGACAGGGAGCTCCTACGAGCAGTACTTC. Protein product: CASRTGSSYEQYF.

This clonotype was detected only a few times. The chain links TRBV29-1 to TRBJ1-2; D ambiguous. The CDR3 loop spans 11 amino acids. CDR1 and CDR2 from the germline V gene are SQVTM and ANQGSEA. V gave up 1 base and J gave up 8 bases, with 8 bases separating them. As DNA, the CDR3 is TGCAGCGTTGAAGGGGGTCTCGGCTACACCTTC. It codes for CSVEGGLGYTF.